This entry features one T cell receptor beta chain sequence. This sample was taken from a study of blood T cell repertoires in COVID-19. Overall study: Samples came from the United States, Italy and Spain, spanning acute and convalescent COVID-19. The analysed material was cDNA or gDNA that came from T cells, B-cell-depleted T cells, or PBMCs.

Under the authors' procedure: Reference gene primer amplification in the assay estimated nucleated cell counts. Libraries were prepared by immunoSEQ multiplex PCR; TCRdb keeps only in-frame clonotypes and omits some of them. V and J calls and clone size are given by that table; D and trimming were obtained from the DNA. This sample carries 70,000 to 100,000 clones, roughly 88% of them seen once, and the ten largest clones take roughly 8.3%. Sequenced sample: peripheral blood. The receptor comes from a woman aged 65 to 85 with acute or convalescent COVID-19.

Here the CDR3 reads CASSAGLGRTGELFF. CDR3 bases: TGTGCCAGCAGCGCGGGCCTCGGGAGGACCGGGGAGCTGTTTTTT. The chain uses TRBV11-3 and TRBJ2-2, with 7 nucleotides matching TRBD2. CDR3 length: 15 residues. Germline V gene data show CDR1 as SGHNT and CDR2 as YENEEA. Unmatched junction bases numbered 8, after V lost 5 bases and J lost 5 bases.